This section outlines one TCR beta chain sequence together with its context. The material for each subset, its genomic DNA, was split evenly across several immunoSEQ plates. Unsorted PBMC contributed 250 to 300 ng DNA, tens of thousands of T cell genomes, to each replicate PCR. TCRdb keeps only in-frame clones here, not all; method: immunoSEQ multiplex PCR. The sample lists about 500,000 clones; more than 70% were seen once. The data stem from a study of shared clonotypes between healthy human individuals. Donors comprised only Caucasian adults living in Nashville, Tennessee. This clonotype was sampled from a woman aged 40 to 50 in good health. Some clones in this sample may be carry-over from other donors' samples. Sequenced material: PBMCs.

CDR3 loop: CATSRGKLAGDLNEQFF. CDR3 bases: TGTGCCACCAGCAGAGGCAAACTAGCGGGAGATCTGAATGAGCAGTTCTTC. V usage is TRBV15 and J usage is TRBJ2-1, with TRBD2 matching over 11 bases. CDR1 LNHNV and CDR2 YYDKDF come from the germline V gene (reference sequence). CDR3 length: 17 residues. V lost 1 base to trimming and J lost 7 bases; unmatched junction nucleotides: 9. The full variable domain, with the rest looked up from reference TRBV15 and TRBJ2-1, is DAMVIQNPRYQVTQFGKPVTLSCSQTLNHNVMYWYQQKSSQAPKLLFHYYDKDFNNEADTPDNFQSRRPNTSFCFLDIRSPGLGDTAMYLCATSRGKLAGDLNEQFFGPGTRLTVL.